Shown below are 4 T cell receptor beta chains from a single sample sequenced in a study of blood T cell repertoires in COVID-19 (dated by TCRdb to the early 2020s). To prepare the library, the immunoSEQ multiplex PCR assay was applied. Here the immuneACCESS table is served through TCRdb, limited to in-frame sequences with V and J called. Missing clones are a known gap in these copies; in checked studies unresolved V genes cover under half, and the rest lacks a known reason. This sample has some 250,000 clones in its table, and approximately 86% of those were observed once. Clones ranked in the top ten supply roughly 0.8% of the sample. The specimen sequenced was peripheral blood. The receptors were gathered from a woman aged 25 to 45 with acute or convalescent COVID-19.

The rearrangement joins TRBV6-2 or TRBV6-3 to TRBJ2-7, with D uncertain. CDR1 MNHEY and CDR2 SVGEGT come from the germline V gene. The CDR3 consists of 13 residues. V lost 6 bases to trimming and J lost 0 bases, with 9 bases between them. In DNA form, the CDR3 reads TGTGCCAGCAGCGAGCGCTTCTCCTACGAGCAGTACTTC. It codes for CASSERFSYEQYF.

The chain combines TRBV5-6 with TRBJ1-2; tentatively, D is TRBD1 (6 bases). Germline loops: CDR1 SGHDT, CDR2 YYEEEE. Trimming took 1 base from V and 4 from J, leaving 14 bases between them. The CDR3 is made up of 15 amino acids. For the CDR3, the DNA is TGTGCCAGCAGCTTGAGGGGGGGGCCGCGCTATGGCTACACCTTC. The encoded protein is CASSLRGGPRYGYTF.

The chain links TRBV7-2 to TRBJ2-7; 8 bases match TRBD1. The CDR3 length is 14 residues. Germline V CDR1 and CDR2: SGHTA, FQGNSA. Trimming cost V 8 bases and J 3 bases; bases outside gene matches: 9. The CDR3 loop is CASGRTGLLYEQYF. The DNA of the CDR3 is TGTGCCAGCGGCCGGACAGGGTTACTCTACGAGCAGTACTTC.

This clone was found once. In this CDR3 the conserved last residue, phenylalanine or tryptophan, is missing, so a read error is likely. The chain employs TRBV20-1 and TRBJ2-7; 10 nucleotides align to TRBD2. The CDR3 has 14 amino acids. The ends lost 3 bases at V and 3 bases at J; junction bases unmatched: 5. Looked up from germline, CDR1 is DFQATT and CDR2 is SNEGSKA (reference sequence). The CDR3 is CSASPSGSIYEQYL. CDR3 DNA: TGCAGTGCTAGTCCTAGCGGGAGCATCTACGAGCAGTACCTC.